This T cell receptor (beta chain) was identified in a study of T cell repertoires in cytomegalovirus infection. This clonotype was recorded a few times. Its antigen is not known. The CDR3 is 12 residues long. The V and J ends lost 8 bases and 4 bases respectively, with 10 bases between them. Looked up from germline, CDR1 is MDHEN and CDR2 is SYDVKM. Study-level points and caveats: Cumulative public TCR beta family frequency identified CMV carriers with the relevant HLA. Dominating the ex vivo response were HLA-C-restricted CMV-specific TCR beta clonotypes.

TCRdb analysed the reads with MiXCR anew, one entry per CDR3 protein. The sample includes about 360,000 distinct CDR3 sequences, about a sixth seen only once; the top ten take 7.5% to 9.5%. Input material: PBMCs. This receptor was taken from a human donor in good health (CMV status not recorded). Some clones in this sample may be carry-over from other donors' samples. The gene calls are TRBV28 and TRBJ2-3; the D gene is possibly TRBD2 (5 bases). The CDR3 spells CASHGEPDTQYF. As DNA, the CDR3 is TGTGCCAGCCATGGGGAGCCAGATACGCAGTATTTT.